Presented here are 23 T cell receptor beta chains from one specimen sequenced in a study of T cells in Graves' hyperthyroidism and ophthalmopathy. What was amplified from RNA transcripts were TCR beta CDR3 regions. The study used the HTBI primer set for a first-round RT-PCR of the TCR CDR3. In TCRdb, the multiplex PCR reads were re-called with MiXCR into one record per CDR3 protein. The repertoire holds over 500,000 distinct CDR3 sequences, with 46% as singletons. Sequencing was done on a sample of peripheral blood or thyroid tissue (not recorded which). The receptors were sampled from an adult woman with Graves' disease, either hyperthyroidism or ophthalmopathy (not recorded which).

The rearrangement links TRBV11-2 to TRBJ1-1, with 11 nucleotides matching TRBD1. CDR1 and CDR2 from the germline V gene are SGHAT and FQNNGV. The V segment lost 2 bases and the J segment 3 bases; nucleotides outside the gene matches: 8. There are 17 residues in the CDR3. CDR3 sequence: CASSLWSDRGPYTEAFF. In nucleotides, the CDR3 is TGTGCCAGCAGCTTATGGTCGGACAGGGGGCCCTACACTGAAGCTTTCTTT.

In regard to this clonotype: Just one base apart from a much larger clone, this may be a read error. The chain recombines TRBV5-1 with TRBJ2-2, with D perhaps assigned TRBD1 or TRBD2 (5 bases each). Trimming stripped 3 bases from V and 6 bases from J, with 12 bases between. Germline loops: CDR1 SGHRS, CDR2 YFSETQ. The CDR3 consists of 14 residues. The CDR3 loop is CASSSGAWAGELFF. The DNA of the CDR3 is TGCGCCAGCAGCTCCGGGGCATGGGCCGGGGAGCTGTTTTTT.

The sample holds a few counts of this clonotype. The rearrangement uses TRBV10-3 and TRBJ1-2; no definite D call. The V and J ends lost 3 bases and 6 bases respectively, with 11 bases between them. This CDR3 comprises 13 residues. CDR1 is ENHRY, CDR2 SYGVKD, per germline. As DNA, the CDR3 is TGTGCCATCAGTGAACAAGATCTTCATGGCTACACCTTC. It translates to CAISEQDLHGYTF.

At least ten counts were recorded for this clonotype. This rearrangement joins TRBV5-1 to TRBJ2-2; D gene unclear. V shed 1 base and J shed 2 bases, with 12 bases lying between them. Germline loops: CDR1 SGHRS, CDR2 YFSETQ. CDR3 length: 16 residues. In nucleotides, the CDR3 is TGCGCCAGCAGCTTGTTAGTGGGAAGAAACACCGGGGAGCTGTTTTTT. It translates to CASSLLVGRNTGELFF.

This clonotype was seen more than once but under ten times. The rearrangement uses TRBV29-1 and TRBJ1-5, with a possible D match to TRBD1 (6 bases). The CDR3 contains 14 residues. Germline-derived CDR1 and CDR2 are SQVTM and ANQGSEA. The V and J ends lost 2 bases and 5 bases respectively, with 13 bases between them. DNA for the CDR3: TGCAGCGTTGAACTGCAGGGGTTTTATCAGCCCCAGCATTTT. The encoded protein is CSVELQGFYQPQHF.

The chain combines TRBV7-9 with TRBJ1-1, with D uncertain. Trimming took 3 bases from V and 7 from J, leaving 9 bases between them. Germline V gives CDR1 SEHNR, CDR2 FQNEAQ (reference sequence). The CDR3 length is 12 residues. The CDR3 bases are TGTGCCAGCAGCTTTGGGGTAGGTGAAGCTTTCTTT. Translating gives CASSFGVGEAFF.

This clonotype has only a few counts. The CDR3 sequence is CASSLGSWGYTF. CDR3 bases: TGTGCCAGCAGTTTAGGGTCCTGGGGCTACACCTTC. This chain connects TRBV12-3 or TRBV12-4 to TRBJ1-2; D is unresolved. Trimming left V 1 base short and J 8 bases short, with 8 bases between. The CDR3 is made up of 12 amino acids.

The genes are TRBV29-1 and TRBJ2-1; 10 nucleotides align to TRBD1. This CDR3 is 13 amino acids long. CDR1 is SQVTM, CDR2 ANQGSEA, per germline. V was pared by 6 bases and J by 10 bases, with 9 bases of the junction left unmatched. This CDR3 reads CSVRGQGIGEQFF. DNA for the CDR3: TGCAGCGTGAGGGGACAGGGGATAGGGGAGCAGTTCTTC.

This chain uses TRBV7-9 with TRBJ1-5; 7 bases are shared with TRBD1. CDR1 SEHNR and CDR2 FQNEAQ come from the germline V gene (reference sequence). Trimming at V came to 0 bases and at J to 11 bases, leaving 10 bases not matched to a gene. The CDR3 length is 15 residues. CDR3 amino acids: CASSLALTGKETQHF. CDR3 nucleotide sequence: TGTGCCAGCAGCTTAGCTTTGACAGGGAAAGAGACCCAGCATTTT. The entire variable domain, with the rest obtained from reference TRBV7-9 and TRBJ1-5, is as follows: DTGVSQNPRHKITKRGQNVTFRCDPISEHNRLYWYRQTLGQGPEFLTYFQNEAQLEKSRLLSDRFSAERPKGSFSTLEIQRTEQGDSAMYLCASSLALTGKETQHFGDGTRLSIL.

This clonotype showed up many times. The CDR3 region is CASRRDSNQPQHF. CDR3 in DNA: TGTGCCAGCAGGAGGGACAGTAATCAGCCCCAGCATTTT. The chain employs TRBV2 and TRBJ1-5; 7 bases line up with TRBD1. Germline V gene sequence: CDR1 SNHLY, CDR2 FYNNEI. V was pared by 6 bases and J by 4 bases, with 3 bases of the junction left unmatched. CDR3 length equals 13 residues. Full variable domain (missing parts from reference TRBV2 and TRBJ1-5): EPEVTQTPSHQVTQMGQEVILRCVPISNHLYFYWYRQILGQKVEFLVSFYNNEISEKSEIFDDQFSVERPDGSNFTLKIRSTKLEDSAMYFCASRRDSNQPQHFGDGTRLSIL.

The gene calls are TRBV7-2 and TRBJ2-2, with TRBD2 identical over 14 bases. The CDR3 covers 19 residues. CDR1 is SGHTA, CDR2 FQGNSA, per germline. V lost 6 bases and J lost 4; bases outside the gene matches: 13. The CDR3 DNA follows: TGTGCCAGCAGTTCCAGGGGACTAGCGGGAGTTTCGGGCACCGGGGAGCTGTTTTTT. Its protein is CASSSRGLAGVSGTGELFF.

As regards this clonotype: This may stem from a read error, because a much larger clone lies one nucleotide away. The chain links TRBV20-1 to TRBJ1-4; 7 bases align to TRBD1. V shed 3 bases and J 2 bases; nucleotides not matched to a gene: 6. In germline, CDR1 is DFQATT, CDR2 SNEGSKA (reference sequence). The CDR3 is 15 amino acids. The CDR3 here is CSASGVGQTNEKLFF. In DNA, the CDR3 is TGCAGTGCTAGTGGCGTGGGACAGACTAATGAAAAACTGTTTTTT.

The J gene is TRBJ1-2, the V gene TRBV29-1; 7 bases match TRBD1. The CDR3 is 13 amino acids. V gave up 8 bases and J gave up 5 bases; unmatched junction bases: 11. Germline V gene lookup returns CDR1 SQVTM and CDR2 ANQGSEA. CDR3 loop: CSTRQGRSYGYTF. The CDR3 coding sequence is TGCAGCACGAGACAGGGTAGGAGTTATGGCTACACCTTC.

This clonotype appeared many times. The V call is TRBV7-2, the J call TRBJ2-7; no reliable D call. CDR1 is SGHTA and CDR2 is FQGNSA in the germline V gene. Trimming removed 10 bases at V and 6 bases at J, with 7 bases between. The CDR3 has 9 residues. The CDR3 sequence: CATRAEQYF. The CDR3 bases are TGTGCCACCCGGGCCGAGCAGTACTTC.

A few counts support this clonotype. The CDR3 protein is CSAPGQHMTAFF. CDR3 bases: TGCAGTGCCCCGGGACAGCACATGACGGCTTTCTTT. This chain uses TRBV20-1 with TRBJ1-1, with 7 bases that match TRBD1. Germline V gene lookup returns CDR1 DFQATT and CDR2 SNEGSKA (reference sequence). V lost 6 bases to trimming and J lost 11 bases; unmatched junction nucleotides: 12. This CDR3 spans 12 amino acids.

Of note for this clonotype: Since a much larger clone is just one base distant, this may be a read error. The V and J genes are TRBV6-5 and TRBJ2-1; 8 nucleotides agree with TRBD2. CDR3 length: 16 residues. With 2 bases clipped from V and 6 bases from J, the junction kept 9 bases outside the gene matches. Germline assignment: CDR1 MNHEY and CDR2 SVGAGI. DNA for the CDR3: TGTGCCAGCAGTTACGCGGCGGGAGGAGTCTGCAATGAGCAGTTCTTC. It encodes CASSYAAGGVCNEQFF.

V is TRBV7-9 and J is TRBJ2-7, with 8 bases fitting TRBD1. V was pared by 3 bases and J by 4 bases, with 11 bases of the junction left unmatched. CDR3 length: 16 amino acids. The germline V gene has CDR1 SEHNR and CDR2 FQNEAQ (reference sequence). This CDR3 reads CASSFGYRGVSYEQYF. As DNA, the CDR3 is TGTGCCAGCAGCTTCGGCTACAGGGGGGTGTCGTACGAGCAGTACTTC.

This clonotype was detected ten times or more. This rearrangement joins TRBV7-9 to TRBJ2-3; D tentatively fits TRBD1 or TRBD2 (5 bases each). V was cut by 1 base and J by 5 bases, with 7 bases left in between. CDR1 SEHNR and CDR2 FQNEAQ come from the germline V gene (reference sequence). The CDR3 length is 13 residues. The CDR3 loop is CASSLVGGDTQYF. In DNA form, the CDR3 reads TGTGCCAGCAGCTTAGTTGGGGGAGATACGCAGTATTTT.

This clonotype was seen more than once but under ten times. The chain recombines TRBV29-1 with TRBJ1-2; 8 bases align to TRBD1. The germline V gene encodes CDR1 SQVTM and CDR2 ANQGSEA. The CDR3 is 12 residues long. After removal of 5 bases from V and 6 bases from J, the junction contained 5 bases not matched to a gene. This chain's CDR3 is CSVSTGDDGYTF. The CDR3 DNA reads TGCAGCGTTTCGACAGGGGACGATGGCTACACCTTC.

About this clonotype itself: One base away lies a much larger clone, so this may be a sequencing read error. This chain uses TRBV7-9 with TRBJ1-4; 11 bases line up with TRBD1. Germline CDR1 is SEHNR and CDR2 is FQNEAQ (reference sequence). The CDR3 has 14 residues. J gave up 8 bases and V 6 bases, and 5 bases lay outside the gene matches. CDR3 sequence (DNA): TGTGCCAGCAGTTCCGGGACAGGGGGGGAAAAACTGTTTTTT. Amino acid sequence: CASSSGTGGEKLFF.

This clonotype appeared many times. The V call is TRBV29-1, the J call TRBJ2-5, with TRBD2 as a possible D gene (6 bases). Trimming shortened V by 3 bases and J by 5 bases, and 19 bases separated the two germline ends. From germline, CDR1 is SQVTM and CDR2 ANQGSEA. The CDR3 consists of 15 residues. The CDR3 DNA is TGCAGCGTTGATTTGCCGGGACTGCTGCGGGAGACCCAGTACTTC. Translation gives CSVDLPGLLRETQYF. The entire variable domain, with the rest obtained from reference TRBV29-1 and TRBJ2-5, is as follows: SAVISQKPSRDICQRGTSLTIQCQVDSQVTMMFWYRQQPGQSLTLIATANQGSEATYESGFVIDKFPISRPNLTFSTLTVSNMSPEDSSIYLCSVDLPGLLRETQYFGPGTRLLVL.

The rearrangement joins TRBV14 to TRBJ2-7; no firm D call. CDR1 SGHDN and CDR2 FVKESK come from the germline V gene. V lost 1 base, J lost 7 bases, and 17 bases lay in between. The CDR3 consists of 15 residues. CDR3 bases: TGTGCCAGCAGCCAAGGTCTGGGGTTCACCTGGGAGCAGTACTTC. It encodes CASSQGLGFTWEQYF.

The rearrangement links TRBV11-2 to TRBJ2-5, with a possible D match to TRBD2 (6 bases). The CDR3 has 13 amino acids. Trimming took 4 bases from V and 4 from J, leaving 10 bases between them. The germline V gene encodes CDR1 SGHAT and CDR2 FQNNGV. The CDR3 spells CASSSMGGETQYF. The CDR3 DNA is TGTGCCAGCAGCTCGATGGGGGGAGAGACCCAGTACTTC.